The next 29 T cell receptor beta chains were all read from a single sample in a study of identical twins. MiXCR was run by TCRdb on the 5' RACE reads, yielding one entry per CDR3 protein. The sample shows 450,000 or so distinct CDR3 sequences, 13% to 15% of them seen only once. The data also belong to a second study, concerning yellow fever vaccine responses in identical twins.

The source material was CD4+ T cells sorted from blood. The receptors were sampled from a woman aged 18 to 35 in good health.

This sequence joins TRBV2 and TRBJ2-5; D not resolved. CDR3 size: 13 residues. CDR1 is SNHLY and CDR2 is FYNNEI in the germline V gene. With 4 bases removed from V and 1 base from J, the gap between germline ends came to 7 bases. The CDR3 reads CASSAEFQETQYF. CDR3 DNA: TGTGCCAGCAGTGCTGAGTTCCAAGAGACCCAGTACTTC.

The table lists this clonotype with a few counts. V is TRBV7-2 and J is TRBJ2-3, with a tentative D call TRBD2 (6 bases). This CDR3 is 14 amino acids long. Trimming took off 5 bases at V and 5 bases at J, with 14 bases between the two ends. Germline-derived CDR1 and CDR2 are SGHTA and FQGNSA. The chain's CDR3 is CASSPGTVRDTQYF. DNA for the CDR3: TGTGCCAGCAGCCCGGGGACTGTAAGAGATACGCAGTATTTT.

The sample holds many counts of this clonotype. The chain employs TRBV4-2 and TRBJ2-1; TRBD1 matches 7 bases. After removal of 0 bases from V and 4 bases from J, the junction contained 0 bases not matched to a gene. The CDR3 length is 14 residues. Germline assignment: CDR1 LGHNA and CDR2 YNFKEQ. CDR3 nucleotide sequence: TGTGCCAGCAGCCAAGACAGGGGGTACAATGAGCAGTTCTTC. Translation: CASSQDRGYNEQFF.

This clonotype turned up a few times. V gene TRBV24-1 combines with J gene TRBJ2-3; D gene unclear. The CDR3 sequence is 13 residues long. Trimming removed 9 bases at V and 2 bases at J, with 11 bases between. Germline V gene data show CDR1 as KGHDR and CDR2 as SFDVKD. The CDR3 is CATDYSYTDTQYF. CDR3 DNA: TGTGCCACCGATTACTCTTACACAGATACGCAGTATTTT.

The CDR3 loop is CASRTTGEVTEAFF. In nucleotides, the CDR3 is TGTGCCAGCAGAACGACAGGGGAAGTCACTGAAGCTTTCTTT. This rearrangement joins TRBV7-6 to TRBJ1-1; 8 bases align to TRBD1. The CDR3 consists of 14 residues. Trimming at V came to 6 bases and at J to 4 bases, leaving 7 bases not matched to a gene. CDR1 SGHVS and CDR2 FNYEAQ come from the germline V gene.

The CDR3, as DNA: TGCAGTGCTCCCGGGACTAGGGGCACCGGGGAGCTGTTTTTT. It yields the protein CSAPGTRGTGELFF. The rearrangement uses TRBV20-1 and TRBJ2-2, with 8 bases fitting TRBD2. This CDR3 has 14 residues. The V gene end was trimmed by 5 bases and the J gene end by 4 bases; junction bases not matched to a gene: 6. The germline V gene encodes CDR1 DFQATT and CDR2 SNEGSKA (reference sequence).

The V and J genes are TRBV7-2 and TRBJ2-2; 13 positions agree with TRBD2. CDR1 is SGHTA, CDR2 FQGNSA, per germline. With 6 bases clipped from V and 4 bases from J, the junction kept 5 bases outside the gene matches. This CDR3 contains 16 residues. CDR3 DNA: TGTGCCAGCAGGCCAACTAGCGGGAGGGCCACCGGGGAGCTGTTTTTT. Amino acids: CASRPTSGRATGELFF.

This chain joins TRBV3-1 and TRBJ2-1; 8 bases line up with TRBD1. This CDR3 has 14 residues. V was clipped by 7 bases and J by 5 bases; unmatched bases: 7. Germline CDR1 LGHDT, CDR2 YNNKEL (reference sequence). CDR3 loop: CASTRTGNNNEQFF. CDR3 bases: TGTGCCAGCACCAGGACAGGGAATAACAATGAGCAGTTCTTC.

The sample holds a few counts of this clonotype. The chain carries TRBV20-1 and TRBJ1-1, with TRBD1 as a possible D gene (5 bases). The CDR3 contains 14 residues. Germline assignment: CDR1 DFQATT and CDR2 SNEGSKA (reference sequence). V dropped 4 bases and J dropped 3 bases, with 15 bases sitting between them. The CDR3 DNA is TGCAGTGCTAAACTGCAGGGTGGGGACACTGAAGCTTTCTTT. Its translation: CSAKLQGGDTEAFF.

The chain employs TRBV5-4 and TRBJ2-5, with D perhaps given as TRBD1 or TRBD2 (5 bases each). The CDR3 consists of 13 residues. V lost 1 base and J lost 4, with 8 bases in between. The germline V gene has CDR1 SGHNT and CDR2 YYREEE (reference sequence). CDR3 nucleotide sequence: TGTGCCAGCAGCTTGCCAGGGACAGAGACCCAGTACTTC. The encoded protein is CASSLPGTETQYF.

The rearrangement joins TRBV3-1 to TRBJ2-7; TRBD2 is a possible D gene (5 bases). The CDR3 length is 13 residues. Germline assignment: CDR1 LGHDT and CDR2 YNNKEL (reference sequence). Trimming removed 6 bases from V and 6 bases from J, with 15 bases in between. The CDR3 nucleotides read TGTGCCAGCAGTCATAGACCCGAGGGCGAGCAGTACTTC. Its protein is CASSHRPEGEQYF.

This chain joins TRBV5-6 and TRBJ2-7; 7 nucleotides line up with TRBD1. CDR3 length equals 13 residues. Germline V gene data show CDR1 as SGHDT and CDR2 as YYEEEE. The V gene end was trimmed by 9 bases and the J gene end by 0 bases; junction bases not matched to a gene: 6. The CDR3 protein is CATSRDSSYEQYF. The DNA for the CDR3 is TGTGCCACCTCCAGGGACAGCTCCTACGAGCAGTACTTC. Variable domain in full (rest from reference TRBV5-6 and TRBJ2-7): DAGVTQSPTHLIKTRGQQVTLRCSPKSGHDTVSWYQQALGQGPQFIFQYYEEEERQRGNFPDRFSGHQFPNYSSELNVNALLLGDSALYLCATSRDSSYEQYFGPGTRLTVT.

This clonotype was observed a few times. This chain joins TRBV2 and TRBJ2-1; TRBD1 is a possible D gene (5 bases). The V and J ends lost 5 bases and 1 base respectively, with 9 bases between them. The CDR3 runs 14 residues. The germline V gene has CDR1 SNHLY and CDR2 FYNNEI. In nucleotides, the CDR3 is TGTGCCAGCAGTCCCAGGGCGTCCTACAATGAGCAGTTCTTC. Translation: CASSPRASYNEQFF.

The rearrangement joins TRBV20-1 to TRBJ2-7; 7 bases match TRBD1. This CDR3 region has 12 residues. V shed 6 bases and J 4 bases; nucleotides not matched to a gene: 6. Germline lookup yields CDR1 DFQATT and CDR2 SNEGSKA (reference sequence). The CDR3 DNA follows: TGCAGTGCGAATGACAGGGCTTACGAGCAGTACTTC. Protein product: CSANDRAYEQYF.

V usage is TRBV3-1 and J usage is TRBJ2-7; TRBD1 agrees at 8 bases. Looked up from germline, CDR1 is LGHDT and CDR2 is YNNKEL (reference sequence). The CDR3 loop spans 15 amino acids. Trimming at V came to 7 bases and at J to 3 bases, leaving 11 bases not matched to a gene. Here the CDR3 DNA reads TGTGCCAGCACCCTTGGGAACAGGGGGAACTACGAGCAGTACTTC. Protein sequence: CASTLGNRGNYEQYF.

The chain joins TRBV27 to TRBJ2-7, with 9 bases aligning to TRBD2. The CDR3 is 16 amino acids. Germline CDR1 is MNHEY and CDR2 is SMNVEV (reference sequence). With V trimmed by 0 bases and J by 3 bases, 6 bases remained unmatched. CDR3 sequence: CASSLSTLAGVYEQYF. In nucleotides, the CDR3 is TGTGCCAGCAGTTTATCAACCTTAGCGGGAGTCTACGAGCAGTACTTC.

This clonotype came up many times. CDR3 residues: CASSPIFGGGMNTEAFF. For the CDR3, the DNA is TGTGCCAGCAGCCCGATCTTCGGGGGGGGAATGAACACTGAAGCTTTCTTT. This sequence joins TRBV5-6 and TRBJ1-1; tentatively, D is TRBD1 (5 bases). The CDR3 is made up of 17 amino acids. Germline CDR1 and CDR2: SGHDT and YYEEEE. The V gene lost 4 bases and the J gene lost 0 bases, with 19 bases spanning the gap. Supplemented by reference TRBV5-6 and TRBJ1-1, the full variable domain reads DAGVTQSPTHLIKTRGQQVTLRCSPKSGHDTVSWYQQALGQGPQFIFQYYEEEERQRGNFPDRFSGHQFPNYSSELNVNALLLGDSALYLCASSPIFGGGMNTEAFFGQGTRLTVV.

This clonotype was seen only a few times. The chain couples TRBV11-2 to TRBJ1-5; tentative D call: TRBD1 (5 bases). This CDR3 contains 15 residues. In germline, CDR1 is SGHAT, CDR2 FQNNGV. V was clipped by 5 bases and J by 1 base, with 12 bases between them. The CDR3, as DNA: TGTGCCAGCAGCCAAGGGACTGCCAGCAATCAGCCCCAGCATTTT. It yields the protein CASSQGTASNQPQHF.

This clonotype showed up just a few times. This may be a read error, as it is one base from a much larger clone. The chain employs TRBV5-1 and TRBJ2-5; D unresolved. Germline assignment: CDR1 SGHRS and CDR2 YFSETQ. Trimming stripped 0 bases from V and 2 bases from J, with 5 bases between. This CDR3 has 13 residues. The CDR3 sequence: CASSLEGQETQYF. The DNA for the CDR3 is TGCGCCAGCAGCTTGGAGGGTCAAGAGACCCAGTACTTC.

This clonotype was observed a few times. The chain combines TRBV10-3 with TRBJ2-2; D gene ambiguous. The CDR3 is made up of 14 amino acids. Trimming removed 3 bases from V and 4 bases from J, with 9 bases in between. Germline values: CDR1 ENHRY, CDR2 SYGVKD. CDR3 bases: TGTGCCATCAGTGAAGTGGGTAGCACCGGGGAGCTGTTTTTT. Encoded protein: CAISEVGSTGELFF.

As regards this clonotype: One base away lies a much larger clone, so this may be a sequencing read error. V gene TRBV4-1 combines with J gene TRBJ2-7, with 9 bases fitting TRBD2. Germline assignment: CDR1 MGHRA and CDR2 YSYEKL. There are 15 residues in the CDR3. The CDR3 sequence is CDSSQTGTSRYEQYF. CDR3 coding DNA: TGCGACAGCAGCCAAACCGGGACTAGCCGGTACGAGCAGTACTTC.

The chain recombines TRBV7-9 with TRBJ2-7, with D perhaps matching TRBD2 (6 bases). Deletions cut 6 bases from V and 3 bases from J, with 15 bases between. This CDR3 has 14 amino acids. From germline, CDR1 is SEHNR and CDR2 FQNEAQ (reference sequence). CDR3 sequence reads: CASRARDVHYEQYF. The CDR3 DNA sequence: TGTGCCAGCAGGGCGCGGGATGTACACTACGAGCAGTACTTC.

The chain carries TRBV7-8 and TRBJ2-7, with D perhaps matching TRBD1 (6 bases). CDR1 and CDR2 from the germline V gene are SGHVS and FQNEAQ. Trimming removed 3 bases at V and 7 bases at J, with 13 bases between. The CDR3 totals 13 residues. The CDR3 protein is CASSFKTGPEQYF. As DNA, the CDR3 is TGTGCCAGCAGCTTCAAGACAGGACCAGAGCAGTACTTC.

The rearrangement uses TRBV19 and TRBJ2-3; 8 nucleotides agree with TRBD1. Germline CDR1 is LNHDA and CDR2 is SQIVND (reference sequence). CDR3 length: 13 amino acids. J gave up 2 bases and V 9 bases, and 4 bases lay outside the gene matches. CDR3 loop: CASNQGATDTQYF. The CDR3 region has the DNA TGTGCCAGCAACCAGGGGGCCACAGATACGCAGTATTTT.

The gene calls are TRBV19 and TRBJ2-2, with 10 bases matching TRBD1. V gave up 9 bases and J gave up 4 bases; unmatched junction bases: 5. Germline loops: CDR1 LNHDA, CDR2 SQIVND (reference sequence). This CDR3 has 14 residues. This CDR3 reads CASRDRGVTGELFF. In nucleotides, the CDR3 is TGTGCCAGCCGGGACAGGGGTGTCACCGGGGAGCTGTTTTTT.

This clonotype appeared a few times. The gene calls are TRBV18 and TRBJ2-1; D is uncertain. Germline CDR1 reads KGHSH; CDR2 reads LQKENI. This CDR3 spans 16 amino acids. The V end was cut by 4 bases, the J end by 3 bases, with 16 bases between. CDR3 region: CASSLQSRVGYNEQFF. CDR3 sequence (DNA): TGTGCCAGCTCACTACAGAGTCGGGTAGGCTACAATGAGCAGTTCTTC. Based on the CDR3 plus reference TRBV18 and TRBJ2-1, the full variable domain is NAGVMQNPRHLVRRRGQEARLRCSPMKGHSHVYWYRQLPEEGLKFMVYLQKENIIDESGMPKERFSAEFPKEGPSILRIQQVVRGDSAAYFCASSLQSRVGYNEQFFGPGTRLTVL.

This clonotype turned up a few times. The CDR3 loop is CASTQNRDTEAFF. In DNA form, the CDR3 reads TGTGCCAGCACCCAGAACCGGGACACTGAAGCTTTCTTT. The J gene is TRBJ1-1, the V gene TRBV7-2; no reliable D call. The CDR3 length is 13 residues. Germline assignment: CDR1 SGHTA and CDR2 FQGNSA. The ends were cut back, 7 bases at V and 3 bases at J, with 12 bases in the middle.

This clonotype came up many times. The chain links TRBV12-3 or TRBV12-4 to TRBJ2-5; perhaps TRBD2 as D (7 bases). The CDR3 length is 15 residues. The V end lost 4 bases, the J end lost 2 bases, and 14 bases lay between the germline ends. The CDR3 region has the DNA TGTGCCAGCAGTTACTGGGGGGGGGCACAAGAGACCCAGTACTTC. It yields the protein CASSYWGGAQETQYF.

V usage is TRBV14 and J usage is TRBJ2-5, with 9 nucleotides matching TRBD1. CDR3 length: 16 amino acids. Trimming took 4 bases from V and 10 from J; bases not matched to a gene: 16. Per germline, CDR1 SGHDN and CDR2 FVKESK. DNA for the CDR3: TGTGCCAGCAGCCTCCGTACCGGGACAGGGTACGGGGACCAGTACTTC. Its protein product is CASSLRTGTGYGDQYF.